This T cell receptor beta chain was captured by sequencing in a study of CD8+CD57+ T cells in acquired aplastic anemia. Study overall: Mean DNA quantity obtained from sorted CD4+ and CD8+ cells was 3 to 3.5 ug.

Profiling of TCR beta VDJ combinations and CDR3 sequences used genomic DNA as template. MiXCR, run by TCRdb on the reads, gives a single entry per CDR3 protein. This sample yields roughly 170,000 distinct CDR3 sequences, of which less than 50% are seen a single time; 10% to 15% belongs to the top ten. Patients selected for sequencing had displayed CD8+CD57+ cell expansion by flow cytometry. Per the germline V gene, CDR1 is SGHAT and CDR2 is FQDESV (reference sequence). CDR3 length equals 18 residues. V was pared by 2 bases and J by 0 bases, with 10 bases of the junction left unmatched. The receptor was derived from a human donor with aplastic anemia. This chain links TRBV11-1 with TRBJ2-1, with 7 bases aligning to TRBD2. The specimen sequenced was sorted CD4+, CD8+, or CD8+CD57+ T cells (not recorded which) from PBMCs. CDR3 protein: CASSLPSTSASSYNEQFF. Here the CDR3 DNA reads TGTGCCAGCAGCTTACCCTCCACTAGCGCGAGCTCCTACAATGAGCAGTTCTTC.